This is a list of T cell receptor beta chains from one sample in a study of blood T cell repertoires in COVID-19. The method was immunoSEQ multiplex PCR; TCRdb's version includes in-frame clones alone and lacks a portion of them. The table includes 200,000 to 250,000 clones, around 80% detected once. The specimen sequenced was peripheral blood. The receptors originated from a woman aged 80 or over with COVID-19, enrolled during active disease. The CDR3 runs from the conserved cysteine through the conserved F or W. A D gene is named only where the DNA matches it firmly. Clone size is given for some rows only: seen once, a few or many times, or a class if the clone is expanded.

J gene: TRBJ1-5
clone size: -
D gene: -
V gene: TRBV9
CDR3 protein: CASSVGEGQPQHF
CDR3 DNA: TGTGCCAGCAGCGTAGGGGAGGGGCAGCCCCAGCATTTT

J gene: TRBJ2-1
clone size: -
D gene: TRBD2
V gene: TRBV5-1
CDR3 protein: CASSPSGGTYNEQFF
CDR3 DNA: TGCGCCAGCAGTCCTAGCGGGGGCACCTACAATGAGCAGTTCTTC

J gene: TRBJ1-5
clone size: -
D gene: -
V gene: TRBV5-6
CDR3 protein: CASSLSTDFNQPQHF
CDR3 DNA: TGTGCCAGCAGCTTGTCGACTGACTTCAATCAGCCCCAGCATTTT

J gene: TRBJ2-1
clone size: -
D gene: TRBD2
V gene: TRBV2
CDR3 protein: CASSGGTSGSTSSYNEQFF
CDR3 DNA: TGTGCCAGCAGCGGCGGGACTAGCGGGAGCACCAGCTCCTACAATGAGCAGTTCTTC

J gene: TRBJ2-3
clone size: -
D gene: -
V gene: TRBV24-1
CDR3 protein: CATSDDRKGSDTQYF
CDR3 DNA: TGTGCCACCAGTGACGACAGGAAAGGGTCAGATACGCAGTATTTT

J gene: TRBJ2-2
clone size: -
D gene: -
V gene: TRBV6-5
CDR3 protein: CASSYRVNTGELFF
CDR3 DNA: TGTGCCAGCAGTTATCGGGTTAACACCGGGGAGCTGTTTTTT

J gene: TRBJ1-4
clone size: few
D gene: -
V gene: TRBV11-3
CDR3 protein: CASSPRVLYATNEKLFF
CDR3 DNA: TGTGCCAGCAGCCCCCGGGTGTTGTATGCAACTAATGAAAAACTGTTTTTT

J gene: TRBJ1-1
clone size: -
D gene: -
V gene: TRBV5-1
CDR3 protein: CASSLTERALAFF
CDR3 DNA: TGCGCCAGCAGCTTGACAGAGAGGGCTTTGGCTTTCTTT

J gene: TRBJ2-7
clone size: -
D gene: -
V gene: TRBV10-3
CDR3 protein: CAISAGYEQYF
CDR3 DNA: TGTGCCATCAGTGCAGGCTACGAGCAGTACTTC

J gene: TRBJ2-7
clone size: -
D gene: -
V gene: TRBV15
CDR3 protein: CATSLGTHYEQYF
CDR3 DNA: TGTGCCACCAGCCTCGGGACACACTACGAGCAGTACTTC

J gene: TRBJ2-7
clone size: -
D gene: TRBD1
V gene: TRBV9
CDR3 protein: CASSVDQQGSEQYF
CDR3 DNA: TGTGCCAGCAGCGTAGACCAACAGGGGTCCGAGCAGTACTTC

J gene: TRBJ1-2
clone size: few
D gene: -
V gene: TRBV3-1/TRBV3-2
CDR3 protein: CASSQRSGVHYGYTF
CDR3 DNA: TGTGCCAGCAGCCAAAGGTCCGGGGTACACTATGGCTACACCTTC

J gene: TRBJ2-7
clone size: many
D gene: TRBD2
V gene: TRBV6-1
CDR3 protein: CASSEQDIAGVGQYF
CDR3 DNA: TGTGCCAGCAGTGAGCAGGATATAGCGGGAGTCGGGCAGTACTTC

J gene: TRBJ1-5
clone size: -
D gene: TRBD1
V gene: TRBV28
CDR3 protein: CASSVLEGDRNQPQHF
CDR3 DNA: TGTGCCAGCAGCGTTCTAGAGGGGGACAGGAATCAGCCCCAGCATTTT

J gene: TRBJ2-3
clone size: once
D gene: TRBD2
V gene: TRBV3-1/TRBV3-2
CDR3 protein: CASSGLLAGGFSGEDTQYF
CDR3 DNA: TGTGCCAGCAGCGGGTTACTGGCAGGAGGCTTTAGCGGGGAAGATACGCAGTATTTT

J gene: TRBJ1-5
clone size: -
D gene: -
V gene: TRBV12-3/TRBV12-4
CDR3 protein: CASSFQMNQPQHF
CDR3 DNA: TGTGCCAGCAGTTTCCAAATGAATCAGCCCCAGCATTTT

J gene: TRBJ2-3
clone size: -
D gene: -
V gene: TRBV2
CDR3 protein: CATAGGGTDTQYF
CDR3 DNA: TGTGCCACGGCCGGCGGGGGCACAGATACGCAGTATTTT

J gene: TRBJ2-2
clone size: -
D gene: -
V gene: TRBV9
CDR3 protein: CASSVRQATTGELFF
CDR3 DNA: TGTGCCAGCAGCGTTAGACAGGCCACCACCGGGGAGCTGTTTTTT

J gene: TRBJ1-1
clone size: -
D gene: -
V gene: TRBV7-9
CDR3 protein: CASSQIVNTEAFF
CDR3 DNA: TGTGCCAGCAGCCAAATAGTAAACACTGAAGCTTTCTTT

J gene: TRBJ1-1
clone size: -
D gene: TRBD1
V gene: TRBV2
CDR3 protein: CASSGQGGTEAFF
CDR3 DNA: TGTGCCAGCAGTGGACAGGGGGGCACTGAAGCTTTCTTT

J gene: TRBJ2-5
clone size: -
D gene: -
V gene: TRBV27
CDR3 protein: CASSLNRLQETQYF
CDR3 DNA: TGTGCCAGCAGTTTGAACAGGTTACAAGAGACCCAGTACTTC

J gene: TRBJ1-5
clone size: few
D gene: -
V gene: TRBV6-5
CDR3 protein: CASNRGDGNQPQHF
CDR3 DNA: TGTGCCAGCAACCGGGGGGACGGCAATCAGCCCCAGCATTTT

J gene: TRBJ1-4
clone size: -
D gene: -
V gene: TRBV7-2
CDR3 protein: CASSLGGVSGEKLFF
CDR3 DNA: TGTGCCAGCAGCTTAGGCGGGGTTTCGGGTGAAAAACTGTTTTTT

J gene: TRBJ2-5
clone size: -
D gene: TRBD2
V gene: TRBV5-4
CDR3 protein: CASCPSGGNQETQYF
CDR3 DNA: TGTGCCAGCTGTCCTAGCGGGGGGAACCAAGAGACCCAGTACTTC

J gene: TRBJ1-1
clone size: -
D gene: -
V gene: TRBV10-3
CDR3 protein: CATGKGGTMNTEAFF
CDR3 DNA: TGTGCCACCGGAAAGGGGGGGACGATGAACACTGAAGCTTTCTTT

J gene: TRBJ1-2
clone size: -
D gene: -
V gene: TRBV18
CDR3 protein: CASSPEAPDGYTF
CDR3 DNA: TGTGCCAGCTCACCCGAGGCCCCCGATGGCTACACCTTC

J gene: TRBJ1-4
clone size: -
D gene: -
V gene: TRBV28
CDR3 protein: CASSLAHGEKLFF
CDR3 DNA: TGTGCCAGCAGTTTAGCTCACGGGGAAAAACTGTTTTTT

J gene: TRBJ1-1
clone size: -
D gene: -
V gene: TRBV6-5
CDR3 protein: CASKFQGPNTEAFF
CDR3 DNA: TGTGCCAGCAAGTTTCAGGGGCCGAACACTGAAGCTTTCTTT

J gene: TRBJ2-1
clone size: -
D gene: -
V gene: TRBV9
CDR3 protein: CASSVVPGNNEQFF
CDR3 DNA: TGTGCCAGCAGCGTAGTCCCAGGCAACAATGAGCAGTTCTTC

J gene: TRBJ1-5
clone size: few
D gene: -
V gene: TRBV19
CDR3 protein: CASSIAPPGSNQPQHF
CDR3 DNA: TGTGCCAGTAGTATTGCCCCCCCAGGGTCGAATCAGCCCCAGCATTTT

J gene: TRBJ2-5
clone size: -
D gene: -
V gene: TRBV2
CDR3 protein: CASSPRARETQYF
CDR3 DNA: TGTGCCAGCAGTCCCAGGGCCCGGGAGACCCAGTACTTC

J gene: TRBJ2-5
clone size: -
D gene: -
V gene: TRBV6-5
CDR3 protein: CASSSQGGETQYF
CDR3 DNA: TGTGCCAGCAGTTCGCAGGGAGGCGAGACCCAGTACTTC

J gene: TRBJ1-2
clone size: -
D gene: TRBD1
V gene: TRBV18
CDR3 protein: CASQGESANYGYTF
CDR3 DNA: TGTGCCAGCCAGGGGGAGAGTGCTAACTATGGCTACACCTTC

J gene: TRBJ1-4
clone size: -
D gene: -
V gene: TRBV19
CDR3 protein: CASTLAGLENEKLFF
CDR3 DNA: TGTGCCAGTACCCTCGCGGGGTTAGAAAATGAAAAACTGTTTTTT

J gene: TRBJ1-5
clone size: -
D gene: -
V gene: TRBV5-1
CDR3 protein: CASSLQSGGGQPQHF
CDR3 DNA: TGCGCCAGCAGCCTCCAGTCGGGAGGAGGTCAGCCCCAGCATTTT

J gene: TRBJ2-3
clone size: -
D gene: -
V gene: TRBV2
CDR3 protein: CASSVGATDTQYF
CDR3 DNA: TGTGCCAGCTCGGTTGGGGCCACAGATACGCAGTATTTT

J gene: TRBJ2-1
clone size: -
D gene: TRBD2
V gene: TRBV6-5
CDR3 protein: CASSLTSGGHNEQFF
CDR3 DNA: TGTGCCAGCAGTCTGACTAGCGGGGGACACAATGAGCAGTTCTTC

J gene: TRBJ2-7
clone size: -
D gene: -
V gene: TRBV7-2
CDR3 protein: CASSLGGGPIYEQYF
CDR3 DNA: TGTGCCAGCAGCTTAGGGGGGGGGCCGATCTACGAGCAGTACTTC

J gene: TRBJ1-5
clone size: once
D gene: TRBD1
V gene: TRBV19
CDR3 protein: CASSLLTGAAQPQHF
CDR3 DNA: TGTGCCAGTAGCCTCCTGACAGGGGCGGCTCAGCCCCAGCATTTT

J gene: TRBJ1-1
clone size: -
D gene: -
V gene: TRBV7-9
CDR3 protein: CASTGAAGEAFF
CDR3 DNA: TGTGCCAGCACTGGGGCGGCAGGGGAGGCTTTCTTT

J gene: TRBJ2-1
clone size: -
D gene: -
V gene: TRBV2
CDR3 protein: CASSRDFNEQFF
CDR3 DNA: TGTGCCAGCAGTAGGGACTTCAATGAGCAGTTCTTC

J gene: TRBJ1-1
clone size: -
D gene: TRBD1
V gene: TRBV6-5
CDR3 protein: CASRRQGNTEAFF
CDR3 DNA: TGTGCCAGCAGAAGACAGGGCAACACTGAAGCTTTCTTT

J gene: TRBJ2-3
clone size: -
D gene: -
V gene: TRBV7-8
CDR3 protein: CASSLEFTRSLYTQYF
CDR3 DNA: TGTGCCAGCAGCTTAGAATTTACAAGGAGCCTGTATACGCAGTATTTT

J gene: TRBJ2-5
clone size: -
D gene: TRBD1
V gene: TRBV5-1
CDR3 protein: CASPRDRAQETQYF
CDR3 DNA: TGCGCCAGCCCCCGGGACAGGGCCCAAGAGACCCAGTACTTC

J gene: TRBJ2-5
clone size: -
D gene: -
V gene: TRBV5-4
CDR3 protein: CASSGPRGSQETQYF
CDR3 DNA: TGTGCCAGCAGCGGGCCCCGTGGGTCCCAAGAGACCCAGTACTTC

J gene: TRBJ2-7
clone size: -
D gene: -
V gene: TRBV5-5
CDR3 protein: CASSLWGALFYEQYF
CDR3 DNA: TGTGCCAGCAGCTTGTGGGGAGCCCTATTCTACGAGCAGTACTTC

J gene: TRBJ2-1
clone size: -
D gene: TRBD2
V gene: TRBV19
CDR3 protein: CASSIHTGLAGENEQFF
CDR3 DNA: TGTGCCAGTAGTATTCATACAGGGCTAGCGGGAGAGAATGAGCAGTTCTTC

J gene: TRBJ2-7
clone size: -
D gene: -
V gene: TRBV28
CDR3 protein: CASSLGTSGYEQYF
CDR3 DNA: TGTGCCAGCAGTTTAGGCACGTCGGGATACGAGCAGTACTTC

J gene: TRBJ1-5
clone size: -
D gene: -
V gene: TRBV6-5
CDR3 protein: CASRGFGGNQPQHF
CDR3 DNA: TGTGCCAGCAGGGGCTTCGGGGGCAATCAGCCCCAGCATTTT

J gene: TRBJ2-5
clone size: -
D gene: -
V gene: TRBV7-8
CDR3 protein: CASSSLQGTQYF
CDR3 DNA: TGTGCCAGCAGCTCCCTGCAGGGGACCCAGTACTTC

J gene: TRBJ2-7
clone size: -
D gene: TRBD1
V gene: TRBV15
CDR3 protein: CATSSRLGDSAYEQYF
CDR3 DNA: TGTGCCACCAGCTCCCGCCTAGGGGACAGCGCCTACGAGCAGTACTTC

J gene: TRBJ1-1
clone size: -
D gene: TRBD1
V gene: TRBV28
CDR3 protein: CASSLPGGTEAFF
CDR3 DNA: TGTGCCAGCAGTTTACCAGGGGGGACTGAAGCTTTCTTT

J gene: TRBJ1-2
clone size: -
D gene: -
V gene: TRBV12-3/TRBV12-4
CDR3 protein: CASSFGENYGYTF
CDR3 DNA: TGTGCCAGCAGTTTCGGGGAGAACTATGGCTACACCTTC

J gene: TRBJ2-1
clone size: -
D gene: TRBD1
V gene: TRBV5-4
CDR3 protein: CASSPRDRGQVEQFF
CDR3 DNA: TGTGCCAGCAGCCCCCGGGACAGGGGGCAGGTTGAGCAGTTCTTC

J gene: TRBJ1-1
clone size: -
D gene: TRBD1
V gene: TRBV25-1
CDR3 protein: CASSERDRGRGWYTEAFF
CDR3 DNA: TGTGCCAGCAGTGAACGGGACAGGGGGCGCGGATGGTATACTGAAGCTTTCTTT